Listed here are 27 T cell receptor beta chains from one sample, sequenced in a study of blood T cell repertoires in COVID-19. Profiling relied on immunoSEQ multiplex PCR, and the TCRdb table lists in-frame clones only, not all of them. Found here are some 220,000 clones, around 84% of them singletons; the top ten hold approximately 10%. Sequencing was performed on peripheral blood. Receptors were obtained from a man in his fifties or sixties with active or convalescent COVID-19.

This chain connects TRBV7-2 to TRBJ1-2; 10 bases map to TRBD1. CDR3 length equals 14 residues. Trimming took 5 bases from V and 5 from J; bases not matched to a gene: 5. CDR1 is SGHTA and CDR2 is FQGNSA in the germline V gene. The CDR3 loop is CASSRDRGPYGYTF. The DNA for the CDR3 is TGTGCCAGCAGCCGGGACAGGGGTCCTTATGGCTACACCTTC.

The rearrangement uses TRBV3-1 (or the pseudogene TRBV3-2) and TRBJ1-4; D is uncertain. The CDR3 is 14 amino acids. Germline V CDR1 and CDR2: LGHDT, YNNKEL (reference sequence). V was clipped by 1 base and J by 4 bases, with 7 bases between them. The CDR3 here is CASSQGGLNEKLFF. For the CDR3, the DNA is TGTGCCAGCAGCCAAGGAGGGCTTAATGAAAAACTGTTTTTT.

The chain joins TRBV7-2 to TRBJ2-4, with a weak D call TRBD2 (5 bases). The CDR3 runs 14 residues. Between the trimmed V and J ends, which lost 3 bases and 5 bases, there was a span of 11 bases. The germline CDR1 and CDR2 sequences are SGHTA and FQGNSA. For the CDR3, the DNA is TGTGCCAGCAGCTTCAGCGGATATCAAAACATTCAGTACTTC. This encodes CASSFSGYQNIQYF.

The CDR3 DNA follows: TGCGCCAGCAGCATAGGGACATCCTTCGGGACAGATACGCAGTATTTT. This translates into CASSIGTSFGTDTQYF. The gene calls are TRBV5-1 and TRBJ2-3, with a weak D call TRBD1 (6 bases). Germline V gene lookup returns CDR1 SGHRS and CDR2 YFSETQ. V lost 4 bases and J 3 bases, leaving 18 bases between the germline ends. The CDR3 has 16 residues.

V gene TRBV5-4 combines with J gene TRBJ2-7; 7 bases fit TRBD2. V trimming: 9 bases; J trimming: 0 bases; junction bases outside the gene matches: 21. CDR3 size: 18 residues. The germline gives CDR1 SGHNT, CDR2 YYREEE (reference sequence). The CDR3 DNA reads TGTGCCACCAAGCAGGGTAGCGGGCTATCTCAGAGCTCCTACGAGCAGTACTTC. It specifies CATKQGSGLSQSSYEQYF.

The rearrangement joins TRBV5-1 to TRBJ2-2; D gene unclear. This CDR3 region has 13 residues. The V end was cut by 0 bases, the J end by 6 bases, with 6 bases between. Germline V CDR1 and CDR2: SGHRS, YFSETQ. The CDR3 is CASSLAGPGELFF. The DNA of the CDR3 is TGCGCCAGCAGCTTGGCTGGGCCCGGGGAGCTGTTTTTT.

This sequence joins TRBV3-1 (or the pseudogene TRBV3-2) and TRBJ1-6; 12 bases match TRBD1. In germline, CDR1 is LGHDT, CDR2 YNNKEL (reference sequence). This CDR3 comprises 16 residues. With V trimmed by 3 bases and J by 7 bases, 4 bases remained unmatched. Here the CDR3 reads CASSHGTGGRNSPLHF. CDR3 nucleotides: TGTGCCAGCAGCCACGGGACAGGGGGCCGCAATTCACCCCTCCACTTT.

To note about this clone: The sample carries other DNA sequences with the same CDR3. V gene TRBV5-8 combines with J gene TRBJ1-5; 9 nucleotides align to TRBD1. The germline gives CDR1 SGHTS, CDR2 YDEGEE. The V and J ends lost 4 bases and 5 bases, in that order; junction bases with no gene match: 1. This CDR3 region has 13 residues. The CDR3 nucleotides are TGTGCCAGCAGCAGGGACAGGGATCAGCCCCAGCATTTT. Its translation: CASSRDRDQPQHF.

V and J are TRBV6-6 and TRBJ2-7, with 7 bases lining up with TRBD1. The CDR3 is made up of 13 amino acids. J gave up 3 bases and V 6 bases, and 5 bases lay outside the gene matches. Germline-derived CDR1 and CDR2 are MNHNY and SVGAGI (reference sequence). The CDR3 here is CASSSGTVYEQYF. The CDR3 region has the DNA TGTGCCAGCAGCTCCGGGACAGTCTACGAGCAGTACTTC.

The chain has TRBV4-3 and TRBJ1-2; TRBD1 matches 10 bases. The CDR3 has 15 amino acids. Germline V gives CDR1 LGHNA, CDR2 YSLEER. Trimming cost V 0 bases and J 8 bases; bases outside gene matches: 6. CDR3 in DNA: TGCGCCAGCAGCCAAGATGGGACAGGGGTGTTGGGCTACACCTTC. Translating gives CASSQDGTGVLGYTF.

The V and J genes are TRBV2 and TRBJ1-4; 8 positions agree with TRBD1. V lost 6 bases, J lost 5 bases, and 5 bases stayed unmatched. This CDR3 contains 14 residues. The germline CDR1 and CDR2 sequences are SNHLY and FYNNEI. The CDR3 DNA reads as TGTGCCAGCAGGAGGACAGGGCAGAATGAAAAACTGTTTTTT. This translates into CASRRTGQNEKLFF.

This clone occurred a few times. The V gene is TRBV7-9, the J gene TRBJ2-7; the match to TRBD2 covers 11 bases. V dropped 6 bases and J dropped 4; count of bases not matched to a gene: 8. This CDR3 comprises 15 residues. The V gene's germline CDR1 is SEHNR and CDR2 FQNEAQ (reference sequence). CDR3 coding DNA: TGTGCCAGCAGTCTAACTAGCGGGAGTGAGTACGAGCAGTACTTC. Its protein is CASSLTSGSEYEQYF. Full variable domain (outside the CDR3, taken from reference TRBV7-9 and TRBJ2-7): DTGVSQNPRHKITKRGQNVTFRCDPISEHNRLYWYRQTLGQGPEFLTYFQNEAQLEKSRLLSDRFSAERPKGSFSTLEIQRTEQGDSAMYLCASSLTSGSEYEQYFGPGTRLTVT.

The chain recombines TRBV2 with TRBJ2-5, with 13 bases that match TRBD2. The CDR3 runs 14 residues. Germline V CDR1 and CDR2: SNHLY, FYNNEI. Germline trimming cut 8 bases from V and 2 bases from J; bases unmatched to any gene: 2. The CDR3 spells CASGGLAGQETQYF. DNA of the CDR3: TGTGCCAGCGGGGGACTAGCGGGGCAAGAGACCCAGTACTTC.

This clone has a single count. The V and J genes are TRBV27 and TRBJ2-5; 13 nucleotides line up with TRBD2. Germline CDR1 reads MNHEY; CDR2 reads SMNVEV (reference sequence). The ends lost 5 bases at V and 2 bases at J; junction bases unmatched: 2. The CDR3 totals 15 residues. This chain's CDR3 is CASSPGLAGQETQYF. CDR3 sequence (DNA): TGTGCCAGCAGTCCGGGACTAGCGGGGCAAGAGACCCAGTACTTC.

This chain connects TRBV6-5 to TRBJ2-7; 11 bases are a match to TRBD2. The germline V gene has CDR1 MNHEY and CDR2 SVGAGI. Trimming at V came to 4 bases and at J to 5 bases, leaving 7 bases not matched to a gene. The CDR3 runs to 15 residues. CDR3 nucleotide sequence: TGTGCCAGCAGTTTTAGCGGGAGGGCCCCCAACGAGCAGTACTTC. Amino acids: CASSFSGRAPNEQYF.

This chain links TRBV7-9 with TRBJ2-5; 8 positions agree with TRBD2. J lost 2 bases, V lost 3 bases, and 8 bases had no gene match. Germline loops: CDR1 SEHNR, CDR2 FQNEAQ (reference sequence). The CDR3 sequence is 16 residues long. CDR3 in amino acids: CASSFPLERGQETQYF. CDR3 DNA sequence: TGTGCCAGCAGCTTCCCCCTGGAGCGGGGGCAAGAGACCCAGTACTTC.

This chain uses TRBV28 with TRBJ2-3; TRBD2 matches 9 bases. Looked up from germline, CDR1 is MDHEN and CDR2 is SYDVKM. The CDR3 extends over 13 amino acids. V lost 8 bases to trimming and J lost 2 bases; unmatched junction nucleotides: 2. The CDR3 DNA is TGTGCCAGCCGACTAGCGGACACAGATACGCAGTATTTT. Translated: CASRLADTDTQYF.

The chain carries TRBV28 and TRBJ1-3; 7 bases match TRBD1. This CDR3 comprises 16 residues. Germline CDR1 and CDR2: MDHEN and SYDVKM. After removal of 10 bases from V and 0 bases from J, the junction contained 12 bases not matched to a gene. DNA for the CDR3: TGTGCCACCGCAATAGACAGGGTGAGCTCTGGAAACACCATATATTTT. This gives the protein CATAIDRVSSGNTIYF.

The chain has TRBV2 and TRBJ2-6, with unresolved D. Deletions cut 3 bases from V and 1 base from J, with 4 bases between. This CDR3 is 14 amino acids long. Germline CDR1 reads SNHLY; CDR2 reads FYNNEI. CDR3 DNA: TGTGCCAGCAGTGACAGATCTGGGGCCAACGTCCTGACTTTC. Encoded protein: CASSDRSGANVLTF.

The V gene is TRBV28, the J gene TRBJ2-5; the D gene is possibly TRBD1 (5 bases). CDR1 MDHEN and CDR2 SYDVKM come from the germline V gene. This CDR3 region has 13 residues. Trimming took off 5 bases at V and 5 bases at J, with 12 bases between the two ends. The CDR3 loop reads CASSTQALETQYF. CDR3 nucleotide sequence: TGTGCCAGCAGTACACAGGCGTTGGAGACCCAGTACTTC.

V gene TRBV3-1 (or the pseudogene TRBV3-2) combines with J gene TRBJ1-5; D gene uncertain. The CDR3 loop spans 15 amino acids. Germline V gene lookup returns CDR1 LGHDT and CDR2 YNNKEL (reference sequence). The V end lost 0 bases, the J end lost 2 bases, and 8 bases lay between the germline ends. The CDR3, as DNA: TGTGCCAGCAGCCAAGAAAGCGCCGGCAATCAGCCCCAGCATTTT. Its translation is CASSQESAGNQPQHF.

The chain has TRBV5-6 and TRBJ1-3; D gene unclear. The germline V gene encodes CDR1 SGHDT and CDR2 YYEEEE. Trimming removed 1 base from V and 0 bases from J, with 5 bases in between. The CDR3 is made up of 14 amino acids. The CDR3 sequence: CASSLFGSGNTIYF. CDR3 DNA sequence: TGTGCCAGCAGCTTGTTCGGCTCTGGAAACACCATATATTTT.

CDR3 nucleotides: TGTGCCAGCAGTGGGGGACAGATGAACACTGAAGCTTTCTTT. This translates into CASSGGQMNTEAFF. The V and J genes are TRBV2 and TRBJ1-1, with 7 bases fitting TRBD1. Trimming took 4 bases from V and 0 from J; bases not matched to a gene: 2. Germline assignment: CDR1 SNHLY and CDR2 FYNNEI. CDR3 length: 14 residues.

The chain is built from TRBV6-5 and TRBJ2-7; 10 nucleotides agree with TRBD1. From germline, CDR1 is MNHEY and CDR2 SVGAGI. This CDR3 has 15 amino acids. With V trimmed by 0 bases and J by 4 bases, 3 bases remained unmatched. The CDR3 DNA sequence: TGTGCCAGCAGTTACTCGGGGACAGGGGATTACGAGCAGTACGTC. Translated, it gives CASSYSGTGDYEQYV.

The V call is TRBV16, the J call TRBJ2-1, with D tentatively TRBD1 (5 bases). Per germline, CDR1 KGHSY and CDR2 FQNENV. The CDR3 length is 18 residues. V lost 4 bases and J 3 bases, leaving 22 bases between the germline ends. CDR3 sequence reads: CASSPGFVSRMNYNEQFF. CDR3 DNA: TGTGCCAGCAGCCCAGGGTTCGTCTCGCGAATGAACTACAATGAGCAGTTCTTC.

The chain is built from TRBV19 and TRBJ1-1; tentatively, D is TRBD1 (5 bases). The V and J ends lost 4 bases and 6 bases respectively, with 18 bases between them. The CDR3 extends over 15 amino acids. Germline V gene sequence: CDR1 LNHDA, CDR2 SQIVND (reference sequence). The CDR3 loop reads CASSRDGGREAEAFF. DNA of the CDR3: TGTGCCAGTAGTAGGGACGGAGGGAGGGAGGCTGAAGCTTTCTTT.

The chain joins TRBV19 to TRBJ2-7; D remains unclear. CDR1 LNHDA and CDR2 SQIVND come from the germline V gene (reference sequence). The CDR3 totals 12 residues. The V end was cut by 3 bases, the J end by 6 bases, with 9 bases between. The CDR3, as DNA: TGTGCCAGTAGTATCCAGGAACGCGAGCAGTACGTC. It codes for CASSIQEREQYV.